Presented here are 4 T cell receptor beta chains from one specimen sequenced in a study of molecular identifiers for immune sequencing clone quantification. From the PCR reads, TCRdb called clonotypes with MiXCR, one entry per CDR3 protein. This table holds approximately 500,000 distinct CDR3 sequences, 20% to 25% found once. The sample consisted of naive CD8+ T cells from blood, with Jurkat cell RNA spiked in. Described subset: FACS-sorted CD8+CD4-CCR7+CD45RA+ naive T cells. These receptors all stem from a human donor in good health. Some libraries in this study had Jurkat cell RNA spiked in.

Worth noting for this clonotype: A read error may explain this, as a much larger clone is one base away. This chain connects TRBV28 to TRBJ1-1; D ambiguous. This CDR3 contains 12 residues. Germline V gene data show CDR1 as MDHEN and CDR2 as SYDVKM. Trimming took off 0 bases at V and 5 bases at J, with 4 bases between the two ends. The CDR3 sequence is CASSLWQTEAFF. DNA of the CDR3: TGTGCCAGCAGTTTATGGCAGACTGAAGCTTTCTTT.

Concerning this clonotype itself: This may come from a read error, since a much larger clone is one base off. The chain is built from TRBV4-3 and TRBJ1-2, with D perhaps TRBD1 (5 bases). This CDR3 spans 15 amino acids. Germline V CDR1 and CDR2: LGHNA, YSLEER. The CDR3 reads CASSQDLYRSYCYTF. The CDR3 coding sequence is TGCGCCAGCAGCCAAGATCTTTACAGGTCCTATTGCTACACCTTC.

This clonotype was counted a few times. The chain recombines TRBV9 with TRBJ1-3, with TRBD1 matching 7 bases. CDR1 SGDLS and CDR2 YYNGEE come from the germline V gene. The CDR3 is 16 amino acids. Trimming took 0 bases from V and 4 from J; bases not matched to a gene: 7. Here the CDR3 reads CASSVALTGMGNTIYF. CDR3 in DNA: TGTGCCAGCAGCGTAGCCTTGACAGGGATGGGAAACACCATATATTTT.

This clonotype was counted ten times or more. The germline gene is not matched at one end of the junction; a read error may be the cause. The CDR3 loop is CASSLTGGSFYEELFF. CDR3 coding DNA: TGCGCCAGCAGCTTGACAGGGGGTAGCTTTTATGAAGAACTGTTTTTT. The chain links TRBV5-1 to TRBJ1-4; 8 bases align to TRBD1. This CDR3 has 16 amino acids. In germline, CDR1 is SGHRS, CDR2 YFSETQ.